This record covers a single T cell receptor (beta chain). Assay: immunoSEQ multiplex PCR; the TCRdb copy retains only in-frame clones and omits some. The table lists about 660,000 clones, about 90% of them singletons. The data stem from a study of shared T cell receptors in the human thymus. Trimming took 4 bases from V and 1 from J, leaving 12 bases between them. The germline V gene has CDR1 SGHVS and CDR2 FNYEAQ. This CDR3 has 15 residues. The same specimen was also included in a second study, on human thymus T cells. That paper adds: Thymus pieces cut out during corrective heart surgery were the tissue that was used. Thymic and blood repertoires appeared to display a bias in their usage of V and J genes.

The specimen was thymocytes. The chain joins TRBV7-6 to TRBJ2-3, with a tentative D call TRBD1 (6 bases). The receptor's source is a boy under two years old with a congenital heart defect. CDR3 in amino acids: CASSSPTGRTDTQYF. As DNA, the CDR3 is TGTGCCAGCAGCTCCCCGACAGGACGCACAGATACGCAGTATTTT.